The 2 T cell receptor beta chains reported below all come from one sample, sequenced in a study of identical twins. TCRdb processed the 5' RACE reads anew with MiXCR; each CDR3 protein has one entry. The table records hundreds of thousands of distinct CDR3 sequences, over 15% of them present only once. The sample was also linked to a second study, of T cells expressing NK-cell markers.

The sample was PBMCs. Receptors were obtained from a young woman in good health.

This chain connects TRBV12-3 or TRBV12-4 to TRBJ2-5, with D maybe TRBD1 (5 bases). V lost 6 bases to trimming and J lost 6 bases, with 20 bases between them. This CDR3 is 15 amino acids long. CDR3 protein: CASSSSRQDRKTQYF. In nucleotides, the CDR3 is TGTGCCAGCAGCTCTTCCCGACAAGACAGAAAGACCCAGTACTTC.

The rearrangement uses TRBV11-2 and TRBJ2-7; tentatively, D is TRBD2 (5 bases). The CDR3 has 15 residues. Germline CDR1 reads SGHAT; CDR2 reads FQNNGV. Trimming took off 8 bases at V and 3 bases at J, with 20 bases between the two ends. The CDR3 DNA reads TGTGCCAGCTTGGATTCCGGGCCTGGAGGCTACGAGCAGTACTTC. Its protein product is CASLDSGPGGYEQYF.